These 24 T cell receptor beta chains originate from one sample sequenced in a study of T cell responses to AZD1222 COVID-19 vaccine. The assay was immunoSEQ multiplex PCR, and TCRdb's table has in-frame clones only and misses some. Of 95,000 to 150,000 clones in the sample, over 75% were seen once. Sequenced here: peripheral blood, sampled on day 0 of AZD1222 vaccination. The receptors come from an adult in good health.

Judged by abundance, this clone is medium-sized (0.01 to 0.1%). V gene TRBV18 combines with J gene TRBJ1-5, with D unresolved. V lost 3 bases and J 0 bases, leaving 9 bases between the germline ends. There are 15 residues in the CDR3. From germline, CDR1 is KGHSH and CDR2 LQKENI. CDR3 nucleotide sequence: TGTGCCAGCTCACCCGGACTTAGTAGCAATCAGCCCCAGCATTTT. Translated: CASSPGLSSNQPQHF.

The gene calls are TRBV6-6 and TRBJ1-6; D unclear. V was cut by 2 bases and J by 6 bases, with 8 bases left in between. The length of the CDR3 is 14 residues. The germline CDR1 and CDR2 sequences are MNHNY and SVGAGI (reference sequence). CDR3: CASSYEGPNSPLHF. The CDR3 DNA reads TGTGCCAGCAGTTACGAGGGTCCTAATTCACCCCTCCACTTT.

This clone has only one observation. V usage is TRBV7-2 and J usage is TRBJ1-5; 7 bases fit TRBD1. CDR1 SGHTA and CDR2 FQGNSA come from the germline V gene. The J segment lost 3 bases and the V segment lost 1 base, leaving 6 bases of the junction unmatched. The length of the CDR3 is 16 residues. CDR3 DNA: TGTGCCAGCAGCTTAGGGACAGGATGGTCCAATCAGCCCCAGCATTTT. It codes for CASSLGTGWSNQPQHF.

The V gene is TRBV11-2, the J gene TRBJ2-3, with 11 bases identical to TRBD2. This CDR3 has 16 residues. Germline trimming cut 5 bases from V and 2 bases from J; bases unmatched to any gene: 6. Germline lookup yields CDR1 SGHAT and CDR2 FQNNGV. The CDR3 is CASSPRLAGTTDTQYF. CDR3 bases: TGTGCCAGCAGCCCGCGACTAGCGGGAACCACAGATACGCAGTATTTT.

This rearrangement joins TRBV24-1 to TRBJ2-1; 11 nucleotides align to TRBD2. The CDR3 sequence is 17 residues long. The V gene end was trimmed by 9 bases and the J gene end by 4 bases; junction bases not matched to a gene: 13. Germline V gene data show CDR1 as KGHDR and CDR2 as SFDVKD. CDR3 protein: CATAGGSGGAGYNEQFF. In DNA form, the CDR3 reads TGTGCCACCGCGGGAGGTAGCGGGGGGGCTGGTTACAATGAGCAGTTCTTC.

This clone occurred a few times. The rearrangement links TRBV9 to TRBJ2-2; D is unclear. The V gene lost 0 bases and the J gene lost 6 bases, with 12 bases spanning the gap. The CDR3 has 15 amino acids. Per germline, CDR1 SGDLS and CDR2 YYNGEE. The CDR3 DNA reads TGTGCCAGCAGCGTAGAGCCCTGGGTGGCCGGGGAGCTGTTTTTT. Its protein is CASSVEPWVAGELFF. The whole variable domain, remainder taken from reference TRBV9 and TRBJ2-2, is DSGVTQTPKHLITATGQRVTLRCSPRSGDLSVYWYQQSLDQGLQFLIQYYNGEERAKGNILERFSAQQFPDLHSELNLSSLELGDSALYFCASSVEPWVAGELFFGEGSRLTVL.

This sequence joins TRBV7-9 and TRBJ2-2; perhaps D is TRBD1 or TRBD2 (5 bases each). The V end lost 7 bases, the J end lost 7 bases, and 22 bases lay between the germline ends. The germline V gene encodes CDR1 SEHNR and CDR2 FQNEAQ (reference sequence). CDR3 length: 16 residues. The CDR3, as DNA: TGTGCCAGCAAGGAATCCGGGACGAGGCTCGTCGGGGAGCTGTTTTTT. This gives the protein CASKESGTRLVGELFF.

The chain joins TRBV29-1 to TRBJ2-7; TRBD2 agrees at 8 bases. V was clipped by 4 bases and J by 7 bases; unmatched bases: 12. From germline, CDR1 is SQVTM and CDR2 ANQGSEA. There are 14 residues in the CDR3. The CDR3 bases are TGCAGCGTTGGGGGAGCGGGAGCTCTCTTAGAGCAGTACTTC. It specifies CSVGGAGALLEQYF.

The chain is built from TRBV9 and TRBJ2-7; D ambiguous. The CDR3 loop spans 15 amino acids. Trimming removed 0 bases from V and 6 bases from J, with 16 bases in between. The germline V gene has CDR1 SGDLS and CDR2 YYNGEE. The CDR3, as DNA: TGTGCCAGCAGCGTAGACCTGGCGACCCCGAGCGAGCAGTACTTC. It yields the protein CASSVDLATPSEQYF.

V usage is TRBV11-2 and J usage is TRBJ2-3; 12 positions match TRBD2. There are 17 residues in the CDR3. J lost 2 bases, V lost 8 bases, and 11 bases had no gene match. Germline values: CDR1 SGHAT, CDR2 FQNNGV. The CDR3 spells CASYPLTSGGATDTQYF. The CDR3 DNA follows: TGTGCCAGCTACCCCCTGACTAGCGGGGGAGCCACAGATACGCAGTATTTT.

This chain connects TRBV20-1 to TRBJ2-3; D remains ambiguous. The CDR3 totals 10 residues. Looked up from germline, CDR1 is DFQATT and CDR2 is SNEGSKA (reference sequence). V gave up 4 bases and J gave up 5 bases, with 4 bases separating them. CDR3 loop: CSATLDTQYF. The CDR3 nucleotides read TGCAGTGCTACCCTAGATACGCAGTATTTT.

This chain uses TRBV7-2 with TRBJ2-3; 7 bases are shared with TRBD2. Looked up from germline, CDR1 is SGHTA and CDR2 is FQGNSA. This CDR3 contains 14 residues. Germline trimming cut 7 bases from V and 3 bases from J; bases unmatched to any gene: 7. As DNA, the CDR3 is TGTGCCAGCAAACGACGCGGGGGTACAGATACGCAGTATTTT. Its translation: CASKRRGGTDTQYF.

This clone was found once. Other DNA sequences from this sample encode an identical CDR3 as well. The V and J genes are TRBV6-5 and TRBJ1-6, with 7 bases aligning to TRBD1. The length of the CDR3 is 14 residues. The V segment lost 2 bases and the J segment 10 bases; nucleotides outside the gene matches: 5. Germline V gene data show CDR1 as MNHEY and CDR2 as SVGAGI. In DNA, the CDR3 is TGTGCCAGCAGTTACCAGGGGGAGAACTCACCCCTCCACTTT. It encodes CASSYQGENSPLHF.

The rearrangement joins TRBV7-3 to TRBJ2-2; D is unclear. Trimming took 2 bases from V and 0 from J, leaving 1 base between them. The V gene's germline CDR1 is SGHTA and CDR2 FQGTGA. The CDR3 spans 13 residues. CDR3 DNA: TGTGCCAGCAGCTTATCGAACACCGGGGAGCTGTTTTTT. Protein sequence: CASSLSNTGELFF.

This clone occurred once. V and J are TRBV18 and TRBJ2-2; 7 bases match TRBD2. Germline-derived CDR1 and CDR2 are KGHSH and LQKENI. V gave up 6 bases and J gave up 0 bases; unmatched junction bases: 1. The CDR3 spans 14 residues. The CDR3 sequence: CASSLAANTGELFF. For the CDR3, the DNA is TGTGCCAGCTCCCTAGCGGCGAACACCGGGGAGCTGTTTTTT.

This clone occurred once. This chain uses TRBV28 with TRBJ1-1; 8 nucleotides match TRBD1. This CDR3 is 15 amino acids long. Per the germline V gene, CDR1 is MDHEN and CDR2 is SYDVKM. V lost 5 bases to trimming and J lost 2 bases; unmatched junction nucleotides: 7. This CDR3 reads CASSIFTGGNTEAFF. Written as DNA, the CDR3 is TGTGCCAGCAGTATTTTTACAGGGGGAAACACTGAAGCTTTCTTT.

The chain combines TRBV14 with TRBJ1-6, with a weak D call TRBD1 (6 bases). Germline-derived CDR1 and CDR2 are SGHDN and FVKESK. Trimming stripped 0 bases from V and 10 bases from J, with 13 bases between. This CDR3 region has 15 residues. DNA of the CDR3: TGTGCCAGCAGCCAAGACAGGGGAGCCAGCTCACCCCTCCACTTT. Translated: CASSQDRGASSPLHF. Supplemented by reference TRBV14 and TRBJ1-6, the full variable domain reads EAGVTQFPSHSVIEKGQTVTLRCDPISGHDNLYWYRRVMGKEIKFLLHFVKESKQDESGMPNNRFLAERTGGTYSTLKVQPAELEDSGVYFCASSQDRGASSPLHFGNGTRLTVT.

The chain combines TRBV6-2 or TRBV6-3 with TRBJ1-5, with TRBD1 as a possible D gene (6 bases). V was clipped by 5 bases and J by 10 bases, with 18 bases between them. The CDR3 contains 14 residues. Germline assignment: CDR1 MNHEY and CDR2 SVGEGT. CDR3 DNA sequence: TGTGCCAGCAGTCAGGGGATAGCAATCAGCCCCCAGCATTTT. It translates to CASSQGIAISPQHF.

CDR3 amino acids: CASSPRLGNEQFF. The CDR3 DNA reads TGTGCCAGCAGTCCCCGACTAGGAAATGAGCAGTTCTTC. The chain links TRBV6-5 to TRBJ2-1, with D possibly being TRBD2 (6 bases). The CDR3 has 13 amino acids. CDR1 and CDR2 from the germline V gene are MNHEY and SVGAGI. Trimming shortened V by 5 bases and J by 7 bases, and 12 bases separated the two germline ends.

The J gene is TRBJ2-1, the V gene TRBV24-1; perhaps TRBD2 as D (6 bases). Germline V gives CDR1 KGHDR, CDR2 SFDVKD. This CDR3 region has 12 residues. V lost 5 bases, J lost 6 bases, and 7 bases lay in between. The CDR3 is CATSAGLNEQFF. The CDR3 region has the DNA TGTGCCACCAGTGCGGGACTCAATGAGCAGTTCTTC.

This chain joins TRBV7-2 and TRBJ2-3, with D unclear. The CDR3 loop spans 13 amino acids. The germline V gene has CDR1 SGHTA and CDR2 FQGNSA. The ends were cut back, 5 bases at V and 7 bases at J, with 13 bases in the middle. The CDR3 bases are TGTGCCAGCAGCATGCCGACCCTCTATACGCAGTATTTT. Its protein is CASSMPTLYTQYF.

The chain recombines TRBV19 with TRBJ2-2; 11 positions agree with TRBD2. The CDR3 contains 14 residues. The germline V gene encodes CDR1 LNHDA and CDR2 SQIVND (reference sequence). The trim removed 7 bases at V and 7 bases at J, leaving 5 bases unmatched. The CDR3 is CASTASGRFGELFF. For the CDR3, the DNA is TGTGCCAGTACGGCTAGCGGGAGGTTCGGGGAGCTGTTTTTT.

V gene TRBV4-3 combines with J gene TRBJ1-1; D might be TRBD1 (5 bases). The CDR3 is 16 residues long. The ends were cut back, 3 bases at V and 1 base at J, with 15 bases in the middle. The germline V gene has CDR1 LGHNA and CDR2 YSLEER. CDR3 sequence: CASSQKLRDGNTEAFF. DNA of the CDR3: TGCGCCAGCAGCCAGAAGCTCCGGGACGGGAACACTGAAGCTTTCTTT.

The chain joins TRBV19 to TRBJ2-5; the D is unclear. Germline V gene sequence: CDR1 LNHDA, CDR2 SQIVND (reference sequence). Trimming removed 1 base at V and 2 bases at J, with 8 bases between. CDR3 length: 14 amino acids. CDR3 DNA: TGTGCCAGTAGTATAGGGACCCCGCAAGAGACCCAGTACTTC. It encodes CASSIGTPQETQYF.